One and the same sample provided the 14 T cell receptor beta chains below, sequenced in a study of blood T cell repertoires in COVID-19. Using immunoSEQ multiplex PCR, the repertoire was profiled, and TCRdb retains in-frame clones only, with some absent. The sample holds fewer than 500,000 clones; more than 75% are singletons and the top ten take 1.1%. Sequenced input: peripheral blood. The receptors were sampled from a human donor with acute or convalescent COVID-19. The donor label of this sample is uncertain.

Notes on this clone: One end of the junction does not line up with germline, which may come from a read error. The CDR3 nucleotides read TGTGCCAGCCGCTTGGGCCCATCGGGAGGAAACACCATATATTTT. Amino acid sequence: CASRLGPSGGNTIYF. The gene calls are TRBV7-6 and TRBJ1-3; D remains ambiguous. This CDR3 is built from 15 residues. Germline V gene sequence: CDR1 SGHVS, CDR2 FNYEAQ. The full variable domain, rest sourced from reference TRBV7-6 and TRBJ1-3, is GAGVSQSPRYKVTKRGQDVALRCDPISGHVSLYWYRQALGQGPEFLTYFNYEAQQDKSGLPNDRFSAERPEGSISTLTIQRTEQRDSAMYRCASRLGPSGGNTIYFGEGSWLTVV.

The CDR3 reads CASSLAPGGVNTEAFF. CDR3 DNA: TGTGCCAGCAGCTTAGCGCCGGGGGGCGTGAACACTGAAGCTTTCTTT. J is TRBJ1-1 and V is TRBV7-8, with D possibly matching TRBD1 (6 bases). The CDR3 spans 16 residues. V lost 0 bases, J lost 0 bases, and 11 bases lay in between. Germline V gives CDR1 SGHVS, CDR2 FQNEAQ.

The rearrangement uses TRBV6-4 and TRBJ2-5, with D tentatively TRBD2 (6 bases). Germline assignment: CDR1 MRHNA and CDR2 SNTAGT. Trimming cost V 6 bases and J 2 bases, with 16 bases left between them. This CDR3 has 15 residues. This chain's CDR3 is CASSPTRRIQETQYF. CDR3 coding DNA: TGTGCCAGCAGCCCGACTAGGAGGATTCAAGAGACCCAGTACTTC.

The rearrangement uses TRBV5-1 and TRBJ1-5, with D unresolved. The CDR3 is 16 residues long. The V end lost 0 bases, the J end lost 3 bases, and 13 bases lay between the germline ends. Germline CDR1 SGHRS, CDR2 YFSETQ. The CDR3 loop is CASSLGGLEDNQPQHF. In nucleotides, the CDR3 is TGCGCCAGCAGCTTGGGTGGATTGGAGGACAATCAGCCCCAGCATTTT. The variable domain in full, with the rest retrieved from reference TRBV5-1 and TRBJ1-5, is KAGVTQTPRYLIKTRGQQVTLSCSPISGHRSVSWYQQTPGQGLQFLFEYFSETQRNKGNFPGRFSGRQFSNSRSEMNVSTLELGDSALYLCASSLGGLEDNQPQHFGDGTRLSIL.

The chain links TRBV6-5 to TRBJ1-2; no clear D. Trimming removed 0 bases at V and 4 bases at J, with 9 bases between. The CDR3 totals 14 residues. Looked up from germline, CDR1 is MNHEY and CDR2 is SVGAGI. CDR3 residues: CASSYSPAGYGYTF. CDR3 bases: TGTGCCAGCAGTTACTCGCCCGCCGGCTATGGCTACACCTTC.

In this sample, this clone turned up many times. This chain uses TRBV6-5 with TRBJ1-2; D uncertain. This CDR3 has 14 residues. CDR1 is MNHEY and CDR2 is SVGAGI in the germline V gene. V was trimmed by 6 bases and J by 3 bases, leaving 14 bases between them. CDR3 loop: CASSSWQVDYGYTF. The CDR3 DNA sequence: TGTGCCAGCAGCTCCTGGCAGGTTGACTATGGCTACACCTTC.

Only one count was recorded for this clone. The junction departs from germline at one end; a sequencing error may be responsible. Other DNA sequences in this specimen translate into the identical CDR3. V is TRBV11-2 and J is TRBJ1-1; D perhaps matches TRBD1 (6 bases). Per germline, CDR1 SGHAT and CDR2 FQNNGV. The CDR3 totals 19 residues. The CDR3 DNA reads as TGTGCCAGCAGCCTAGAGGCGGAGATTTGGGGGCGTCTAAGTACTGAAGCTTTCTTT. It translates to CASSLEAEIWGRLSTEAFF.

About this clone itself: Other DNA sequences in this specimen translate into the identical CDR3. CDR3 DNA: TGTGCCAGCAGCTTCGGGGATTATAATTCACCCCTCCACTTT. Protein sequence: CASSFGDYNSPLHF. This chain connects TRBV5-4 to TRBJ1-6, with D unclear. CDR1 is SGHNT and CDR2 is YYREEE in the germline V gene (reference sequence). The CDR3 has 14 amino acids. V was trimmed by 2 bases and J by 4 bases, leaving 7 bases between them.

The chain has TRBV5-4 and TRBJ2-1; tentative D call: TRBD2 (6 bases). The germline gives CDR1 SGHNT, CDR2 YYREEE (reference sequence). The CDR3 extends over 15 amino acids. The V end was cut by 1 base, the J end by 9 bases, with 17 bases between. CDR3 region: CASSLLGNSGGEQFF. In DNA, the CDR3 is TGTGCCAGCAGCTTGCTCGGGAATAGCGGCGGTGAGCAGTTCTTC.

V and J are TRBV10-2 and TRBJ1-1, with 11 bases aligning to TRBD1. Trimming took 5 bases from V and 1 from J; bases not matched to a gene: 9. CDR1 and CDR2 (germline): WSHSY, SAAADI. The CDR3 totals 17 residues. For the CDR3, the DNA is TGCGCCAGCAGTCAAAGGGACAGGGGGATCACGAACACTGAAGCTTTCTTT. It yields the protein CASSQRDRGITNTEAFF.

The V and J genes are TRBV30 and TRBJ1-1, with D perhaps matching TRBD1 (5 bases). The CDR3 has 16 amino acids. V lost 8 bases and J 1 base, leaving 23 bases between the germline ends. Germline-derived CDR1 and CDR2 are GTSNPN and SVGIG (reference sequence). The CDR3 DNA reads as TGTGCCGTACCCAGGGAGGGGTTGGCGTGGAACACTGAAGCTTTCTTT. Translating it yields CAVPREGLAWNTEAFF.

The J gene is TRBJ1-3, the V gene TRBV6-5; TRBD1 agrees at 8 bases. The germline V gene has CDR1 MNHEY and CDR2 SVGAGI. The CDR3 sequence is 14 residues long. Losses at the gene ends were 6 bases for V and 4 bases for J; bases not matched to a gene: 5. CDR3 nucleotide sequence: TGTGCCAGCAGCGCGACAGGGGACGGAAACACCATATATTTT. As protein: CASSATGDGNTIYF.

The chain links TRBV10-1 to TRBJ2-2, with D perhaps matching TRBD1 (8 bases). This CDR3 contains 19 residues. Germline assignment: CDR1 WNHNN and CDR2 SYGVQD (reference sequence). Between the trimmed V and J ends, which lost 4 bases and 0 bases, there was a span of 21 bases. CDR3 in DNA: TGCGCCAGCAGTGTGGGCCCGACAGGGGAGGGGACGAACACCGGGGAGCTGTTTTTT. Protein product: CASSVGPTGEGTNTGELFF.

This sequence joins TRBV7-2 and TRBJ1-4; D unclear. Trimming removed 1 base from V and 8 bases from J, with 8 bases in between. CDR1 SGHTA and CDR2 FQGNSA come from the germline V gene. There are 13 residues in the CDR3. CDR3 coding DNA: TGTGCCAGCAGCTTAGTTCTCTACGAAAAACTGTTTTTT. Protein product: CASSLVLYEKLFF.